The sequence of this TCR beta chain was determined in a study of cytomegalovirus exposure and HLA in healthy donors. Though nominally healthy at sampling, donors likely had unrecorded immune exposures. Trimming stripped 3 bases from V and 7 bases from J, with 8 bases between. Germline V CDR1 and CDR2: SGHTS, YDEGEE. The CDR3 has 12 residues. Both 60 Vbeta primers and 13 Jbeta primers went into the PCR. Profiled with immunoSEQ multiplex PCR; TCRdb holds only in-frame clones, not every one. The sample lists 150,000 to 200,000 clones, approximately 80% seen once, with about 2.3% in the top ten. Material: PBMCs. The sequence came from a woman in her forties or fifties in good health and CMV-seronegative. The chain is built from TRBV5-8 and TRBJ1-5; D remains unclear. CDR3: CASSSTRQPQHF. The CDR3 coding sequence is TGTGCCAGCAGCTCAACTAGGCAGCCCCAGCATTTT.